A few counts support the clone carrying this T cell receptor beta chain. Its antigen is unidentified. Extracted RNA was reverse transcribed into cDNA, the sequencing template. TCRdb's copy holds only in-frame clones and misses some; the assay was immunoSEQ multiplex PCR. Of 250,000 or so clones listed, around two thirds are singletons. Germline V lookup: CDR1 SGHRS, CDR2 YFSETQ. The CDR3 spans 17 residues. V lost 4 bases and J lost 0; bases outside the gene matches: 3. Peripheral blood samples and lesional scalp punch biopsies were obtained from alopecia areata patients. This specimen comes from a study of CD8+ T cells in alopecia areata. Study in general: In an open-label trial, patients got 5 to 10 mg tofacitinib twice daily. Study conclusions and caveats: Mice gave a clearer picture of TCR sharing than patients did, possibly for HLA-related reasons.

This sequence originates from a human donor with alopecia areata. The sample was CD4+ T cells sorted from blood, taken at week 0. This sequence joins TRBV5-1 and TRBJ2-5, with 16 bases that match TRBD2. CDR3 nucleotide sequence: TGCGCCAGCAGCGTGGGACTAGCGGGGGGGTACCAAGAGACCCAGTACTTC. Its protein product is CASSVGLAGGYQETQYF.